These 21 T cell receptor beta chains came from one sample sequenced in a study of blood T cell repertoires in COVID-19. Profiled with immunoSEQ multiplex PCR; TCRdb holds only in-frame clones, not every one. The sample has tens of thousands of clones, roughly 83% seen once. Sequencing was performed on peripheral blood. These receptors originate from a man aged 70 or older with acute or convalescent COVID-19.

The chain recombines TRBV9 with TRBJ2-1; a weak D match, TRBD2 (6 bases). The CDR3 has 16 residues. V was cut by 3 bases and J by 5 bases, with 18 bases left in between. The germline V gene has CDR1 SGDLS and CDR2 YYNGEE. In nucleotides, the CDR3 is TGTGCCAGCAGCGGCACACGTCAAGGACTAAACAATGAGCAGTTCTTC. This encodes CASSGTRQGLNNEQFF.

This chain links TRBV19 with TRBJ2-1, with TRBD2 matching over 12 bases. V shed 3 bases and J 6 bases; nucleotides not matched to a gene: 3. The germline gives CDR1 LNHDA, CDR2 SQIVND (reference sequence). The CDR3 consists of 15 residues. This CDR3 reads CASSMALAGGNEQFF. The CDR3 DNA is TGTGCCAGTAGTATGGCACTAGCGGGAGGCAATGAGCAGTTCTTC.

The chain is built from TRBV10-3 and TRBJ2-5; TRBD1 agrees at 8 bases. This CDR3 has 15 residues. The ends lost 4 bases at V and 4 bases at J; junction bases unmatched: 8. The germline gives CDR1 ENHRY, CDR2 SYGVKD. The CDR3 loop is CAISGVDRDGETQYF. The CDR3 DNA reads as TGTGCCATCAGTGGAGTGGACAGGGATGGAGAGACCCAGTACTTC.

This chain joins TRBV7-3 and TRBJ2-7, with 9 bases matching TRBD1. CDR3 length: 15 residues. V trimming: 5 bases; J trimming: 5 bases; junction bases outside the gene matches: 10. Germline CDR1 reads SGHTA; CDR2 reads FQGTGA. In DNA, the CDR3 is TGTGCCAGCAGCCGCACAGGGGGCGCGAGAGACGAGCAGTACTTC. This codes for CASSRTGGARDEQYF.

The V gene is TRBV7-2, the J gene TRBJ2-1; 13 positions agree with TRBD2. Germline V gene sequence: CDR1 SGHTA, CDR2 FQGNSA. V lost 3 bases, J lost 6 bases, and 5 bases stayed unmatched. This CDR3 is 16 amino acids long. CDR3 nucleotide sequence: TGTGCCAGCAGCTTGACAGGACTAGCGGGAGTCAATGAGCAGTTCTTC. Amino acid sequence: CASSLTGLAGVNEQFF.

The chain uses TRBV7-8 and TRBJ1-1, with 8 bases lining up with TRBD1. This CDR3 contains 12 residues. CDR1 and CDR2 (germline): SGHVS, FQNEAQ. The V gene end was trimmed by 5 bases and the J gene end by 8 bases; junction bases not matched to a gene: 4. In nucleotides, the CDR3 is TGTGCCAGCAGCCTAAGACAGGGGGAAGCTTTCTTT. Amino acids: CASSLRQGEAFF.

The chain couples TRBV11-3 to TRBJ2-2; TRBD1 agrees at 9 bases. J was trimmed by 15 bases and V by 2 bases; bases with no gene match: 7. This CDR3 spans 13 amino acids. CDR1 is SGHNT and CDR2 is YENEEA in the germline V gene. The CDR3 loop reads CASSLRNDRGMFF. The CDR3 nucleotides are TGTGCCAGCAGCTTAAGAAACGACAGGGGGATGTTTTTT.

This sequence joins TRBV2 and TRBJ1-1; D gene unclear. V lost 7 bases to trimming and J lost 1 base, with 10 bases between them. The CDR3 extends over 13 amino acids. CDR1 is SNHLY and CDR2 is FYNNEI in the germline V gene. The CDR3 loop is CASKSSANTEAFF. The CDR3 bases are TGTGCCAGCAAGAGTTCCGCGAACACTGAAGCTTTCTTT.

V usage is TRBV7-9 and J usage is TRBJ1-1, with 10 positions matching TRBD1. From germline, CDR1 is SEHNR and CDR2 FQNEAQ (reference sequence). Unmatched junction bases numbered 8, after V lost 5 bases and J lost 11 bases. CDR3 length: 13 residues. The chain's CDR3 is CASSTTGTGAAFF. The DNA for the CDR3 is TGTGCCAGCAGCACGACCGGGACAGGGGCGGCTTTCTTT.

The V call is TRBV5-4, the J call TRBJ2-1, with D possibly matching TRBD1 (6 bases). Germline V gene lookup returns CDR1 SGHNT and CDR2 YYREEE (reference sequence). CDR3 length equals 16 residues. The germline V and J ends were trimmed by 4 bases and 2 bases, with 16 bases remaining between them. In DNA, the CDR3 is TGTGCCAGCAGCCCCGGGAACAGGGTCACCTACAATGAGCAGTTCTTC. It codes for CASSPGNRVTYNEQFF.

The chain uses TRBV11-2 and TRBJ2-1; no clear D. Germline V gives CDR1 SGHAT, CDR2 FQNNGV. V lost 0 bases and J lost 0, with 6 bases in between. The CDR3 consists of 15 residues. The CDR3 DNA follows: TGTGCCAGCAGCTTAGATGGCAGCTCCTACAATGAGCAGTTCTTC. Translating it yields CASSLDGSSYNEQFF.

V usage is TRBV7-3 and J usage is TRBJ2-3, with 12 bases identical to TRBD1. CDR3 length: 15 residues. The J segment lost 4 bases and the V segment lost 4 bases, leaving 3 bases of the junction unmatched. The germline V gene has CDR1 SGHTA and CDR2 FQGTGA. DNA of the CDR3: TGTGCCAGCAGCTCGGGACAGGGGGCGGCAGATACGCAGTATTTT. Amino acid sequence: CASSSGQGAADTQYF. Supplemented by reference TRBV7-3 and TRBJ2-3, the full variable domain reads GAGVSQTPSNKVTEKGKYVELRCDPISGHTALYWYRQSLGQGPEFLIYFQGTGAADDSGLPNDRFFAVRPEGSVSTLKIQRTERGDSAVYLCASSSGQGAADTQYFGPGTRLTVL.

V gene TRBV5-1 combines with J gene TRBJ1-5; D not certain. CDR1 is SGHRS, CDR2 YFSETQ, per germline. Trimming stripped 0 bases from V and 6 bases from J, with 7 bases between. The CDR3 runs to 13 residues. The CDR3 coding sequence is TGCGCCAGCAGCTTGGGGGCCCGTCAGCCCCAGCATTTT. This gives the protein CASSLGARQPQHF.

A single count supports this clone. The CDR3: CAWTRGGGGKNNEQFF. CDR3 sequence (DNA): TGTGCCTGGACCCGGGGGGGAGGCGGGAAAAACAATGAGCAGTTCTTC. The chain is built from TRBV30 and TRBJ2-1, with 8 bases fitting TRBD2. This CDR3 has 16 residues. Per the germline V gene, CDR1 is GTSNPN and CDR2 is SVGIG (reference sequence). V lost 4 bases, J lost 5 bases, and 13 bases stayed unmatched.

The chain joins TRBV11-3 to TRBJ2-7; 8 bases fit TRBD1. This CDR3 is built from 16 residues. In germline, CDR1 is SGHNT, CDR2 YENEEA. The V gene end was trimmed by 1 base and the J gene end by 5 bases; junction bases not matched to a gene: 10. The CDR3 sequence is CASSLGFTGTGDEQYF. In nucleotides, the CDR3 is TGTGCCAGCAGCTTAGGTTTTACCGGGACAGGAGACGAGCAGTACTTC.

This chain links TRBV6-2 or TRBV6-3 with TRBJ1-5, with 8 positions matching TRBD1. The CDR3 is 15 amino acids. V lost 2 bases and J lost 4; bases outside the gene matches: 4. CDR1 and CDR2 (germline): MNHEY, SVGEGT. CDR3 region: CASSYGRQGNQPQHF. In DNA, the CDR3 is TGTGCCAGCAGTTACGGGAGACAGGGGAATCAGCCCCAGCATTTT.

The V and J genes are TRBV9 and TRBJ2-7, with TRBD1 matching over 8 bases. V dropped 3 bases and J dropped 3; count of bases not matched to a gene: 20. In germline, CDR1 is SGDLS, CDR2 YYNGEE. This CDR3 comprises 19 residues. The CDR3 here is CASSESLNTGQGGFYEQYF. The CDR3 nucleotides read TGTGCCAGCAGCGAATCACTAAATACCGGACAGGGCGGTTTCTACGAGCAGTACTTC.

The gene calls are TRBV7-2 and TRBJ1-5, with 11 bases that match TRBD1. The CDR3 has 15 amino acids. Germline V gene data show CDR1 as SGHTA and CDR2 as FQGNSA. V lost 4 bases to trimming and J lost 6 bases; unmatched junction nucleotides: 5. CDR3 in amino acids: CASSSSGTGGQPQHF. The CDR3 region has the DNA TGTGCCAGCAGCTCCTCCGGGACAGGGGGTCAGCCCCAGCATTTT. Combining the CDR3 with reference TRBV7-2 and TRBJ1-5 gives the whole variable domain GAGVSQSPSNKVTEKGKDVELRCDPISGHTALYWYRQSLGQGLEFLIYFQGNSAPDKSGLPSDRFSAERTGGSVSTLTIQRTQQEDSAVYLCASSSSGTGGQPQHFGDGTRLSIL.

The CDR3 here is CASNKGGSNYGYTF. In DNA, the CDR3 is TGTGCCAGCAACAAAGGGGGCAGTAACTATGGCTACACCTTC. V gene TRBV27 combines with J gene TRBJ1-2, with 7 positions matching TRBD1. J gave up 1 base and V 7 bases, and 6 bases lay outside the gene matches. Germline V gives CDR1 MNHEY, CDR2 SMNVEV (reference sequence). The CDR3 has 14 amino acids.

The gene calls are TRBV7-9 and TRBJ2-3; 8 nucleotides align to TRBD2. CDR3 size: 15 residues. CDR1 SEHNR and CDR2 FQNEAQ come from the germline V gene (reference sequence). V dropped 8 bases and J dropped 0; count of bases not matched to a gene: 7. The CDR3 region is CASQILAGSTDTQYF. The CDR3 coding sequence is TGTGCCAGCCAGATCCTAGCGGGCAGCACAGATACGCAGTATTTT.

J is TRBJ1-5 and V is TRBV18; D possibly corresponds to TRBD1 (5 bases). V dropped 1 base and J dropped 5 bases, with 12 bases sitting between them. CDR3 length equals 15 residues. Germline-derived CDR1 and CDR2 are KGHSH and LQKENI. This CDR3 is CASSPRQGTYQPQHF. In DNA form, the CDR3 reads TGTGCCAGCTCACCACGGCAGGGAACTTATCAGCCCCAGCATTTT. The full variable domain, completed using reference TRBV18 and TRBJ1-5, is NAGVMQNPRHLVRRRGQEARLRCSPMKGHSHVYWYRQLPEEGLKFMVYLQKENIIDESGMPKERFSAEFPKEGPSILRIQQVVRGDSAAYFCASSPRQGTYQPQHFGDGTRLSIL.